Listed here are 19 T cell receptor beta chains from one sample, sequenced in a study of T cell repertoires in cytomegalovirus infection. TCRdb itself ran the reads through MiXCR, one entry per CDR3 protein. The repertoire includes fewer than 200,000 distinct CDR3 sequences, approximately 9.6% of them detected once, and roughly 5% sits in the top ten. The sequenced sample was PBMCs. These receptors were obtained from a human donor in good health (CMV status not recorded). Some clones in this sample may be carry-over from other donors' samples.

This clonotype has only a few counts. The chain links TRBV6-2 or TRBV6-3 to TRBJ2-2; no definite D call. The ends were cut back, 5 bases at V and 3 bases at J, with 13 bases in the middle. Per germline, CDR1 MNHEY and CDR2 SVGEGT. This CDR3 has 15 amino acids. CDR3 coding DNA: TGTGCCAGCAGTCTCGGCACACGATACACCGGGGAGCTGTTTTTT. Protein: CASSLGTRYTGELFF.

In this sample, this clonotype turned up many times. V and J are TRBV28 and TRBJ1-5, with no clear D. There are 13 residues in the CDR3. V was shortened by 3 bases and J by 9 bases, with 12 bases between the two germline ends. Germline lookup yields CDR1 MDHEN and CDR2 SYDVKM. The CDR3 loop reads CASSLTHQSPQHF. The DNA for the CDR3 is TGTGCCAGCAGTTTGACTCACCAGTCGCCCCAGCATTTT.

This clonotype was seen ten or more times. This sequence joins TRBV7-3 and TRBJ1-1, with 8 bases matching TRBD1. The germline gives CDR1 SGHTA, CDR2 FQGTGA. The CDR3 runs to 13 residues. Trimming took 4 bases from V and 4 from J; bases not matched to a gene: 2. The CDR3 protein is CASSSGTGTEAFF. CDR3 bases: TGTGCCAGCAGCTCTGGGACAGGCACTGAAGCTTTCTTT.

This clonotype was found a few times. The chain combines TRBV19 with TRBJ2-1, with TRBD2 as a possible D gene (5 bases). Germline V gene lookup returns CDR1 LNHDA and CDR2 SQIVND (reference sequence). V lost 0 bases and J 10 bases, leaving 13 bases between the germline ends. This CDR3 has 14 residues. CDR3 region: CASSIEGLPWEQFF. The CDR3 DNA follows: TGTGCCAGTAGTATAGAAGGACTTCCTTGGGAGCAGTTCTTC.

The chain employs TRBV18 and TRBJ2-3; the D is unclear. This CDR3 spans 11 amino acids. With 5 bases removed from V and 5 bases from J, the gap between germline ends came to 5 bases. The germline CDR1 and CDR2 sequences are KGHSH and LQKENI. This CDR3 is CASSSRDTQYF. The CDR3 nucleotides read TGTGCCAGCTCATCTAGAGATACGCAGTATTTT.

This clonotype was picked up a small number of times. The chain has TRBV13 and TRBJ2-7, with unresolved D. V lost 5 bases and J lost 2, with 16 bases in between. This CDR3 contains 15 residues. Germline values: CDR1 PRHDT, CDR2 FYEKMQ (reference sequence). The CDR3 here is CASSHFDTETYEQYF. The DNA of the CDR3 is TGTGCCAGCAGCCATTTCGACACCGAGACCTACGAGCAGTACTTC.

This clonotype was detected ten times or more. This chain links TRBV7-2 with TRBJ1-5; 7 bases agree with TRBD1. The CDR3 is 13 amino acids. J lost 6 bases, V lost 5 bases, and 4 bases had no gene match. Germline V gene lookup returns CDR1 SGHTA and CDR2 FQGNSA. This CDR3 is CASSPRGGQPQHF. CDR3 bases: TGTGCCAGCAGCCCCAGGGGGGGTCAGCCCCAGCATTTT. Supplemented by reference TRBV7-2 and TRBJ1-5, the full variable domain reads GAGVSQSPSNKVTEKGKDVELRCDPISGHTALYWYRQSLGQGLEFLIYFQGNSAPDKSGLPSDRFSAERTGGSVSTLTIQRTQQEDSAVYLCASSPRGGQPQHFGDGTRLSIL.

Notes on this clonotype: A much larger clone lies one base from this, so it may be a read error. The CDR3 end shows no conserved phenylalanine or tryptophan, and so a read error is likely. The chain joins TRBV5-5 to TRBJ1-5; possible D gene TRBD1, 5 bases. Germline lookup yields CDR1 SGHKS and CDR2 YYEKEE (reference sequence). The ends were cut back, 3 bases at V and 0 bases at J, with 7 bases in the middle. This CDR3 has 14 residues. In nucleotides, the CDR3 is TGTGCCAGCAGCTGGGGGTCTAGCAATCAGCCCCAGCATTTG. It specifies CASSWGSSNQPQHL.

This clonotype has a count of ten or more. This sequence joins TRBV7-2 and TRBJ1-6; D is ambiguous. This CDR3 region has 15 residues. Trimming shortened V by 5 bases and J by 6 bases, and 14 bases separated the two germline ends. CDR1 and CDR2 (germline): SGHTA, FQGNSA. The chain's CDR3 is CASSPSVGPNSPLHF. CDR3 DNA: TGTGCCAGCAGCCCCAGTGTGGGTCCTAATTCACCCCTCCACTTT.

This clonotype was seen a handful of times. The chain carries TRBV11-2 and TRBJ2-1; D possibly corresponds to TRBD2 (5 bases). The CDR3 length is 14 residues. Germline V gene sequence: CDR1 SGHAT, CDR2 FQNNGV. Between the trimmed V and J ends, which lost 4 bases and 9 bases, there was a span of 16 bases. The CDR3 loop is CASSSSGGLGEQFF. As DNA, the CDR3 is TGTGCCAGCAGCTCCAGCGGAGGCCTCGGTGAGCAGTTCTTC.

This clonotype was seen ten or more times. The chain recombines TRBV28 with TRBJ1-2; D is uncertain. The CDR3 spans 13 residues. V lost 2 bases to trimming and J lost 2 bases, with 6 bases between them. The germline V gene has CDR1 MDHEN and CDR2 SYDVKM. Written as DNA, the CDR3 is TGTGCCAGCAGTTTAGAGTACAACTATGGCTACACCTTC. It yields the protein CASSLEYNYGYTF.

This clonotype has just a few counts. The chain joins TRBV20-1 to TRBJ1-4; D gene uncertain. Per germline, CDR1 DFQATT and CDR2 SNEGSKA (reference sequence). The CDR3 sequence is 14 residues long. V was cut by 0 bases and J by 7 bases, with 12 bases left in between. CDR3 sequence: CSARDLRAAEKLFF. CDR3 nucleotides: TGCAGTGCTAGAGATCTAAGGGCAGCTGAAAAACTGTTTTTT.

A note on this clonotype: One end of the junction varies from germline; a read error may be responsible. The chain is built from TRBV29-1 and TRBJ2-1; 7 bases are a match to TRBD2. Germline V gene lookup returns CDR1 SQVTM and CDR2 ANQGSEA. The CDR3 has 13 residues. CDR3 residues: CSGGGLANNEQSF. CDR3 nucleotide sequence: TGCAGCGGGGGGGGTCTAGCAAACAATGAGCAGTCCTTC.

Only a few counts were recorded for this clonotype. The V gene is TRBV7-2, the J gene TRBJ2-2; D unresolved. The CDR3 consists of 15 residues. Between the trimmed V and J ends, which lost 0 bases and 0 bases, there was a span of 5 bases. Germline V lookup: CDR1 SGHTA, CDR2 FQGNSA. The CDR3 region is CASSLAMANTGELFF. The DNA for the CDR3 is TGTGCCAGCAGCTTAGCCATGGCGAACACCGGGGAGCTGTTTTTT.

This clonotype has a handful of counts. V and J are TRBV30 and TRBJ1-3, with 7 positions matching TRBD1. The CDR3 contains 13 residues. Germline V lookup: CDR1 GTSNPN, CDR2 SVGIG (reference sequence). The trim removed 5 bases at V and 3 bases at J, leaving 4 bases unmatched. This CDR3 is CAWGRDSGNTIYF. In nucleotides, the CDR3 is TGTGCCTGGGGACGGGACAGTGGAAACACCATATATTTT.

Ten or more counts support this clonotype. This chain connects TRBV27 to TRBJ1-1, with D perhaps matching TRBD1 (5 bases). V dropped 6 bases and J dropped 5 bases, with 13 bases sitting between them. This CDR3 has 13 amino acids. The germline gives CDR1 MNHEY, CDR2 SMNVEV (reference sequence). CDR3 in amino acids: CASRERGGTEAFF. DNA for the CDR3: TGTGCCAGCAGGGAAAGGGGCGGTACTGAAGCTTTCTTT.

This clonotype has a count of ten or more. The genes are TRBV20-1 and TRBJ2-3, with 7 bases aligning to TRBD1. Trimming at V came to 6 bases and at J to 6 bases, leaving 12 bases not matched to a gene. CDR1 is DFQATT and CDR2 is SNEGSKA in the germline V gene (reference sequence). There are 14 residues in the CDR3. The CDR3 here is CSATSQGGMDTQYF. The CDR3 DNA sequence: TGCAGTGCCACTTCACAAGGGGGCATGGATACGCAGTATTTT.

This chain links TRBV28 with TRBJ1-5, with 9 bases fitting TRBD1. The germline V gene has CDR1 MDHEN and CDR2 SYDVKM. The CDR3 sequence is 14 residues long. Germline trimming cut 6 bases from V and 7 bases from J; bases unmatched to any gene: 7. The CDR3 loop is CASRTGGGKQPQHF. The DNA for the CDR3 is TGTGCCAGCAGGACAGGGGGTGGAAAACAGCCCCAGCATTTT. Based on the CDR3 plus reference TRBV28 and TRBJ1-5, the full variable domain is DVKVTQSSRYLVKRTGEKVFLECVQDMDHENMFWYRQDPGLGLRLIYFSYDVKMKEKGDIPEGYSVSREKKERFSLILESASTNQTSMYLCASRTGGGKQPQHFGDGTRLSIL.

The chain is built from TRBV27 and TRBJ1-1; D ambiguous. Trimming took 2 bases from V and 0 from J, leaving 7 bases between them. CDR1 MNHEY and CDR2 SMNVEV come from the germline V gene (reference sequence). The CDR3 loop spans 14 amino acids. The CDR3 protein is CASSLRPMNTEAFF. The DNA for the CDR3 is TGTGCCAGCAGTTTAAGGCCGATGAACACTGAAGCTTTCTTT.